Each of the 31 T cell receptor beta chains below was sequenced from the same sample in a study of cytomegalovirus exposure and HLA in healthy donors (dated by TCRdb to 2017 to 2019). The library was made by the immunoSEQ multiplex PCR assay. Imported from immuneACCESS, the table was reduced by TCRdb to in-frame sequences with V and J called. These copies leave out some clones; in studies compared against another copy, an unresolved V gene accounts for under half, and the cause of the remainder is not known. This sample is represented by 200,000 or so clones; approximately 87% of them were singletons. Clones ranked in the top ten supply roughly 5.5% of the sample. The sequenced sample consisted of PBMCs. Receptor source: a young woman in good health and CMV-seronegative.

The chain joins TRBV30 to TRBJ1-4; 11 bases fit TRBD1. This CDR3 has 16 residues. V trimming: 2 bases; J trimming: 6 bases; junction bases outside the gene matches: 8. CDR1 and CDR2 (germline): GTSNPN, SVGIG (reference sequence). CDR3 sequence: CAWSKGQGDFDEKLFF. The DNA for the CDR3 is TGTGCCTGGAGTAAGGGACAGGGGGATTTCGATGAAAAACTGTTTTTT.

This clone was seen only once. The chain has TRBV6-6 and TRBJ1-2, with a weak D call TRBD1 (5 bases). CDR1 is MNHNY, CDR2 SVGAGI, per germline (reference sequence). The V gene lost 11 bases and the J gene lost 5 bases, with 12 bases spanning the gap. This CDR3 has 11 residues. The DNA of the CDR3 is TGTGCCGGGTTCGAGGGGTATGGCTACACCTTC. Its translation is CAGFEGYGYTF.

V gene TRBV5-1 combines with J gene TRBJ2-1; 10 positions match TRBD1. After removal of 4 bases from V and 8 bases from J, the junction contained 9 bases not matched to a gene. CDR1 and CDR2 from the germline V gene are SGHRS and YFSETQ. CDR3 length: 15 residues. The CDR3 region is CASSTTGTGVHEQFF. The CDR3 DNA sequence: TGCGCCAGCAGCACCACCGGGACAGGGGTCCATGAGCAGTTCTTC.

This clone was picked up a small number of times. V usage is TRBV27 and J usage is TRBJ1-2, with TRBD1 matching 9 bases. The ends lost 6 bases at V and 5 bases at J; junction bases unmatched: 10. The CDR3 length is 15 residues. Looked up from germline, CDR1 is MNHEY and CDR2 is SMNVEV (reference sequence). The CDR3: CASSSVGTGRYGYTF. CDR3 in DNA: TGTGCCAGCAGCTCGGTGGGGACAGGGAGGTATGGCTACACCTTC.

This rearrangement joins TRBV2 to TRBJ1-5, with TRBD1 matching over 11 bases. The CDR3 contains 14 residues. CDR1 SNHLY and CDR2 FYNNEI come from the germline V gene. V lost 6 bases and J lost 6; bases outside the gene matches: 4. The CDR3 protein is CASSPDRGLQPQHF. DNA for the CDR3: TGTGCCAGCAGCCCGGACAGGGGGCTTCAGCCCCAGCATTTT.

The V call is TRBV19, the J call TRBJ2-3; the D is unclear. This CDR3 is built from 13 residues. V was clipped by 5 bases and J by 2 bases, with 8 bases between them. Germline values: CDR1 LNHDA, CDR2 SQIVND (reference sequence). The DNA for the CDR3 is TGTGCCAGTAGTGTCAGCCCCACAGATACGCAGTATTTT. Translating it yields CASSVSPTDTQYF.

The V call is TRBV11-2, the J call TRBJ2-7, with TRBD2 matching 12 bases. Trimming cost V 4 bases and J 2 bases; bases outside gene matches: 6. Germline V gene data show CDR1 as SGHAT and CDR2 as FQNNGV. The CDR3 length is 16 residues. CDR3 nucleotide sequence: TGTGCCAGCAGCTCCGGGACTAGCGGGCAGGCCTACGAGCAGTACTTC. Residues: CASSSGTSGQAYEQYF.

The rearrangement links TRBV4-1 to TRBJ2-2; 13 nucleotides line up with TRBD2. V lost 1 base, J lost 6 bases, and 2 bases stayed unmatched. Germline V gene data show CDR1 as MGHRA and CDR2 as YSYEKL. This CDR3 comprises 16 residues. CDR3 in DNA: TGCGCCAGCAGCCAAGTACTAGCGGGAGGGGCCGGGGAGCTGTTTTTT. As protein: CASSQVLAGGAGELFF.

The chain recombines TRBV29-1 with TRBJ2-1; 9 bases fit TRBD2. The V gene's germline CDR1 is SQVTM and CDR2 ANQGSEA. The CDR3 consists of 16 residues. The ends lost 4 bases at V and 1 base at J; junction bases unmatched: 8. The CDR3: CSVGGVTSGSYNEQFF. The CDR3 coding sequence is TGCAGCGTTGGGGGGGTGACTAGCGGATCCTACAATGAGCAGTTCTTC.

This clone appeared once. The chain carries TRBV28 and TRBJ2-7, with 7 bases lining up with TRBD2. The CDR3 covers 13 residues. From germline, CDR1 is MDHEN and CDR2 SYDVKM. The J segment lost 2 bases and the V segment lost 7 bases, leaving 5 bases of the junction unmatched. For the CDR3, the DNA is TGTGCCAGCACCCCACGGGGGGCCTACGAGCAGTACTTC. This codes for CASTPRGAYEQYF.

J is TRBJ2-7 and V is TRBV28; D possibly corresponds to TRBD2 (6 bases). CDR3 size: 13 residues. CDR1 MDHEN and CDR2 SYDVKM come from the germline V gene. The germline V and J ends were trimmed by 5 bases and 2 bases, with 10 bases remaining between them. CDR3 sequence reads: CASSGDLAYEQYF. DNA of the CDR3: TGTGCCAGCAGTGGGGACTTAGCCTACGAGCAGTACTTC.

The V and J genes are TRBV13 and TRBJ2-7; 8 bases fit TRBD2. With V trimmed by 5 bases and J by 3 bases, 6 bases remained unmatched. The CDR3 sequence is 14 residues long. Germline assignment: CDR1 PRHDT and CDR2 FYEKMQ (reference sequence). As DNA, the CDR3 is TGTGCCAGCAGCGCCGGGACTAGTGACTACGAGCAGTACTTC. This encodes CASSAGTSDYEQYF.

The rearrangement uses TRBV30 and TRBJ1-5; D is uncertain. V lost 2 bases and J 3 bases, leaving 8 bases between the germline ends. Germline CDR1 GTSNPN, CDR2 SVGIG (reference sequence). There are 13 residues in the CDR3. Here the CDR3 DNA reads TGTGCCTGGAGTCGGGGTCTCAATCAGCCCCAGCATTTT. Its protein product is CAWSRGLNQPQHF.

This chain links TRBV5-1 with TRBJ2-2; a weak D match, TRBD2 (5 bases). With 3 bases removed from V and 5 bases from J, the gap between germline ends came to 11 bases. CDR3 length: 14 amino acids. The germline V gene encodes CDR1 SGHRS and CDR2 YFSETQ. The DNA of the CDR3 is TGCGCCAGCAGCTATGAGACGGGGACCGGGGAGCTGTTTTTT. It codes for CASSYETGTGELFF. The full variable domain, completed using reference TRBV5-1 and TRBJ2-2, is KAGVTQTPRYLIKTRGQQVTLSCSPISGHRSVSWYQQTPGQGLQFLFEYFSETQRNKGNFPGRFSGRQFSNSRSEMNVSTLELGDSALYLCASSYETGTGELFFGEGSRLTVL.

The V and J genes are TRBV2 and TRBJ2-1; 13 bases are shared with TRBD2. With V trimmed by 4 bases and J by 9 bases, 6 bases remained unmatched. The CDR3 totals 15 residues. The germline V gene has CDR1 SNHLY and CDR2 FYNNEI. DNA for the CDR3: TGTGCCAGCAGTGTGATACTAGCGGGGGGGGGTGAGCAGTTCTTC. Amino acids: CASSVILAGGGEQFF.

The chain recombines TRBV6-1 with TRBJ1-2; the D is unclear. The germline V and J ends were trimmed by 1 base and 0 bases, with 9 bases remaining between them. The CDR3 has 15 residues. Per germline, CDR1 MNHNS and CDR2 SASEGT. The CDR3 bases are TGTGCCAGCAGTGAAGGTGGGCTACCTAACTATGGCTACACCTTC. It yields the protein CASSEGGLPNYGYTF.

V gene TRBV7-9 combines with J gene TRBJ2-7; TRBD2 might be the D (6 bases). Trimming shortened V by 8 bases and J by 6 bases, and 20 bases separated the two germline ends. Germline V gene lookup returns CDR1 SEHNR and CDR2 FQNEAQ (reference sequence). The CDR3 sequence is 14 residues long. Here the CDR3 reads CASGHSGASREQYF. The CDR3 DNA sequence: TGTGCCAGCGGCCATTCGGGAGCAAGTCGCGAGCAGTACTTC.

The CDR3: CASSERTSGRAGELFF. The CDR3 DNA is TGCGCCAGCAGTGAGAGGACTAGCGGGAGGGCTGGGGAGCTGTTTTTT. The J gene is TRBJ2-2, the V gene TRBV10-2; 15 bases are a match to TRBD2. With 2 bases clipped from V and 8 bases from J, the junction kept 3 bases outside the gene matches. CDR1 is WSHSY and CDR2 is SAAADI in the germline V gene. The CDR3 totals 16 residues.

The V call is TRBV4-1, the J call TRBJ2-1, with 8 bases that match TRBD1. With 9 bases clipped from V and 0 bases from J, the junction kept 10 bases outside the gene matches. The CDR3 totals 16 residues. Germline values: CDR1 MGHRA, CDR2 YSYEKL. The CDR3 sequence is CASRTGGLSSYNEQFF. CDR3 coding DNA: TGCGCCAGTCGTACAGGGGGACTGAGCTCCTACAATGAGCAGTTCTTC.

The CDR3 reads CAISTGQGTEAFF. The CDR3 DNA reads as TGTGCCATCAGTACTGGACAGGGCACTGAAGCTTTCTTT. The chain is built from TRBV10-3 and TRBJ1-1, with 8 bases matching TRBD1. V was pared by 5 bases and J by 4 bases, with 3 bases of the junction left unmatched. CDR1 ENHRY and CDR2 SYGVKD come from the germline V gene. This CDR3 comprises 13 residues.

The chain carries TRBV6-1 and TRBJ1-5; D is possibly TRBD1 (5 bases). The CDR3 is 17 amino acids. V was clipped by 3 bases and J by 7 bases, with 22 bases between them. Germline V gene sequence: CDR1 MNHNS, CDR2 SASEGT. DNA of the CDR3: TGTGCCAGCAGTGAGGGGCAAGGGTTATTTGTGAGCCAGCCCCAGCATTTT. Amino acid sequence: CASSEGQGLFVSQPQHF.

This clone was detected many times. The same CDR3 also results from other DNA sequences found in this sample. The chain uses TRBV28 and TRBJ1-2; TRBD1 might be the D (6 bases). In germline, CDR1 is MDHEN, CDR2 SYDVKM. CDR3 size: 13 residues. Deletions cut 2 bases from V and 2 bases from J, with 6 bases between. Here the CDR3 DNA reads TGTGCCAGCAGTTTAACAGGGAACTATGGCTACACCTTC. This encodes CASSLTGNYGYTF.

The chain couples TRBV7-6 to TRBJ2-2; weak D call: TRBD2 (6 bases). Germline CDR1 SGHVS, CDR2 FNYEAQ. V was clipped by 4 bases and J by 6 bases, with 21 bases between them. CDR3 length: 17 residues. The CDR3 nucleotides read TGTGCCAGCAGCTCCCGTACCGGGACTCTTCCTGCCGGGGAGCTGTTTTTT. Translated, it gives CASSSRTGTLPAGELFF.

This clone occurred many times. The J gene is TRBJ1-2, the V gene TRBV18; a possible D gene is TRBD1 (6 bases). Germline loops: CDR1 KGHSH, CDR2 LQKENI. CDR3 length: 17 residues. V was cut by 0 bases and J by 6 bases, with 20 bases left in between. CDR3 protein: CASSPPIARGVSDGYTF. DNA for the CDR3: TGTGCCAGCTCACCACCTATCGCTAGGGGGGTTAGCGATGGCTACACCTTC.

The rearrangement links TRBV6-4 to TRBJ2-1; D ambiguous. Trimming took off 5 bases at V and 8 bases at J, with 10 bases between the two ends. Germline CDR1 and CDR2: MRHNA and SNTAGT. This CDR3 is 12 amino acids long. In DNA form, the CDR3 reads TGTGCCAGCAGTATTGGAGTGGATGAGCAGTTCTTC. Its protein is CASSIGVDEQFF.

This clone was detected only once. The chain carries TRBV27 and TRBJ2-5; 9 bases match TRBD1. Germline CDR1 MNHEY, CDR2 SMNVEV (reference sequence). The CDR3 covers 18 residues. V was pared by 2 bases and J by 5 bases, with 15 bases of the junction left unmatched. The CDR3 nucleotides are TGTGCCAGCAGTTTAATTATAGGGGACAGGGATCCGGGGGAGACCCAGTACTTC. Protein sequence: CASSLIIGDRDPGETQYF.

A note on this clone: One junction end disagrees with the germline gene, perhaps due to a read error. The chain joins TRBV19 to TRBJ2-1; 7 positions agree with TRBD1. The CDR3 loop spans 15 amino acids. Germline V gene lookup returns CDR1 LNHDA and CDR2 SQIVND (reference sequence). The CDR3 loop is CASSLDRVPLNEQFF. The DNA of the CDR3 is TGTGCCAGTAGTTTAGACAGGGTCCCTCTCAATGAGCAGTTCTTC. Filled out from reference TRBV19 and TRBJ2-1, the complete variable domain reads DGGITQSPKYLFRKEGQNVTLSCEQNLNHDAMYWYRQDPGQGLRLIYYSQIVNDFQKGDIAEGYSVSREKKESFPLTVTSAQKNPTAFYLCASSLDRVPLNEQFFGPGTRLTVL.

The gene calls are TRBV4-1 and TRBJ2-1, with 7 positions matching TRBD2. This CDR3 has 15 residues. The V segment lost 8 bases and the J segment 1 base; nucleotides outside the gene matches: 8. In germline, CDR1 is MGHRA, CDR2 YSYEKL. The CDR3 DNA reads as TGCGCCAGCTCGGCGGGAGACTCTTCCTACAATGAGCAGTTCTTC. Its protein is CASSAGDSSYNEQFF.

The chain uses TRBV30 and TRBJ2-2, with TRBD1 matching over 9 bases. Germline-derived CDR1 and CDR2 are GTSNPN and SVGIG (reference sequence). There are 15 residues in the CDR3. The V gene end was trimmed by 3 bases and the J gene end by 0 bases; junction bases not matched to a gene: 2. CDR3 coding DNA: TGTGCCTGGAGAACAGGGGGCACGAACACCGGGGAGCTGTTTTTT. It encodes CAWRTGGTNTGELFF.

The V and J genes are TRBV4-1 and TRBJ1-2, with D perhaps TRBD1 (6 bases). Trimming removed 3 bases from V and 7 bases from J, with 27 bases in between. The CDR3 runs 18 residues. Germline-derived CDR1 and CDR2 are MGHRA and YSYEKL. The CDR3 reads CASSQAIGRGQENGGYTF. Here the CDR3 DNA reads TGCGCCAGCAGCCAGGCCATTGGCAGGGGCCAGGAAAACGGTGGCTACACCTTC.

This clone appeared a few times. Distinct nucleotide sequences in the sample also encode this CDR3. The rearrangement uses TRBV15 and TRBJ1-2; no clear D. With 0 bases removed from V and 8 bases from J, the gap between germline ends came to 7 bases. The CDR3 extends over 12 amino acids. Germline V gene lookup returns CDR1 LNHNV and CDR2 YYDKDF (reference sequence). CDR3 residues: CATSRDLGGYTF. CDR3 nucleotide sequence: TGTGCCACCAGCAGAGATCTAGGAGGCTACACCTTC. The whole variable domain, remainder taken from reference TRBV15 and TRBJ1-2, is DAMVIQNPRYQVTQFGKPVTLSCSQTLNHNVMYWYQQKSSQAPKLLFHYYDKDFNNEADTPDNFQSRRPNTSFCFLDIRSPGLGDTAMYLCATSRDLGGYTFGSGTRLTVV.